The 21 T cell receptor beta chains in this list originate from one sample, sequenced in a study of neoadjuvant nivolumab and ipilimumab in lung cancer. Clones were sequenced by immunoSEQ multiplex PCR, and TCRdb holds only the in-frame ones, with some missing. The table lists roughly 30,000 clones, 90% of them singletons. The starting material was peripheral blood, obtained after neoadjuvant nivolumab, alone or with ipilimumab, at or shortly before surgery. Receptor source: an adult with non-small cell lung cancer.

The CDR3 coding sequence is TGCGCCAGCAGTGACGGGACCGCCGGGGGGACCCAGTACTTC. It encodes CASSDGTAGGTQYF. The gene calls are TRBV4-3 and TRBJ2-5, with D tentatively TRBD2 (6 bases). Per germline, CDR1 LGHNA and CDR2 YSLEER. The V end was cut by 6 bases, the J end by 7 bases, with 18 bases between. This CDR3 is 14 amino acids long.

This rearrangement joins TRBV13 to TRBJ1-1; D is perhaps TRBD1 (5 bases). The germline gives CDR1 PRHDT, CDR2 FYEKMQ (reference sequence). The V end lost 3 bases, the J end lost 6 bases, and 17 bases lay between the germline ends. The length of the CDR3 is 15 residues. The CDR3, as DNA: TGTGCCAGCAGCTTTACCTCCGGGGGTAAACCTGAAGCTTTCTTT. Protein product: CASSFTSGGKPEAFF.

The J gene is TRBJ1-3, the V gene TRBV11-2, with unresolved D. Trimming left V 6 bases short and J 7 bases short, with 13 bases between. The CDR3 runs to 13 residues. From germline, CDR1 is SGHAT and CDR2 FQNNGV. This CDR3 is CASRQLGRNTIYF. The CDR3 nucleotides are TGTGCCAGCAGACAACTTGGGAGGAACACCATATATTTT.

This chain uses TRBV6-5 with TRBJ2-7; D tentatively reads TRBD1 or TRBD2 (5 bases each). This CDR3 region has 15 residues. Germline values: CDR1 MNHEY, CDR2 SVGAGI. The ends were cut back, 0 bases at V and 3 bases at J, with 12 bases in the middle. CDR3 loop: CASSYSPRGHYEQYF. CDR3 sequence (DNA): TGTGCCAGCAGTTACTCCCCACGGGGCCACTACGAGCAGTACTTC.

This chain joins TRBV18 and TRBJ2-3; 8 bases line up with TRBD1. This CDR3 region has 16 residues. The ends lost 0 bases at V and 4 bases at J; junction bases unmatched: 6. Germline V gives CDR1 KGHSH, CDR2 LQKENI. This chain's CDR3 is CASSPPGQVMADTQYF. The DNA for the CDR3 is TGTGCCAGCTCACCACCGGGACAGGTGATGGCAGATACGCAGTATTTT.

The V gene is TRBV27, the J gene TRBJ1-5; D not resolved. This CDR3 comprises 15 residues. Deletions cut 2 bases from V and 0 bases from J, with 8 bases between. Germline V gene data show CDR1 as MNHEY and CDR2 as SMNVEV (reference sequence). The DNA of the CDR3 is TGTGCCAGCAGTTTAGGGCAGTCTAGCAATCAGCCCCAGCATTTT. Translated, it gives CASSLGQSSNQPQHF.

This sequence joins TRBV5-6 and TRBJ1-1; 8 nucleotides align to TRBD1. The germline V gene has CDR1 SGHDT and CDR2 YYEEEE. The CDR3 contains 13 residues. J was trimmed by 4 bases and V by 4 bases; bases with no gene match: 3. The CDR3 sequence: CASSLGTGTEAFF. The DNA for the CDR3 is TGTGCCAGCAGCCTGGGGACAGGCACTGAAGCTTTCTTT.

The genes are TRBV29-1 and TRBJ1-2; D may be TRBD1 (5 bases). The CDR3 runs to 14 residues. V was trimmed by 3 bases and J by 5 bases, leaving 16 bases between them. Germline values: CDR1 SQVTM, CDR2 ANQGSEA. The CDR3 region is CSVDPAGLTYGYTF. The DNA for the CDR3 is TGCAGCGTTGACCCCGCAGGGTTGACATATGGCTACACCTTC.

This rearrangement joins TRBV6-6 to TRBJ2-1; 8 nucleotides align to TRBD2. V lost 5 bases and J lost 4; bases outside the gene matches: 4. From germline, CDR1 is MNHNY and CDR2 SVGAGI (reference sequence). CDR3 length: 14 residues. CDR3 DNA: TGTGCCAGCAGTCCGGGACTAGGATACAATGAGCAGTTCTTC. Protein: CASSPGLGYNEQFF.

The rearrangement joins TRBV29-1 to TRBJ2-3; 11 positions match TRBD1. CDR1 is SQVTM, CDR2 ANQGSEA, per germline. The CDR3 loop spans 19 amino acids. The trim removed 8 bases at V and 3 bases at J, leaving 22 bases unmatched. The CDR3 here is CSLTVFGTGGRKVTDTQYF. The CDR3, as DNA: TGCAGCCTGACCGTGTTTGGGACAGGGGGTAGGAAGGTGACAGATACGCAGTATTTT.

The DNA of the CDR3 is TGTGCCAGCAGCATATCCACCTTTACTTCACCCCTCCACTTT. Its translation: CASSISTFTSPLHF. V usage is TRBV11-1 and J usage is TRBJ1-6; D remains unclear. Germline CDR1 SGHAT, CDR2 FQDESV (reference sequence). Trimming took 5 bases from V and 9 from J, leaving 14 bases between them. The CDR3 consists of 14 residues.

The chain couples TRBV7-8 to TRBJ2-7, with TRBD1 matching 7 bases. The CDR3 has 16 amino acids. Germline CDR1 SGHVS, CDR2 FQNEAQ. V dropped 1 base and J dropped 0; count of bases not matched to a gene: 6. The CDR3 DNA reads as TGTGCCAGCAGCTTAGAACCCAGGGGGAGCTCCTACGAGCAGTACTTC. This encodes CASSLEPRGSSYEQYF.

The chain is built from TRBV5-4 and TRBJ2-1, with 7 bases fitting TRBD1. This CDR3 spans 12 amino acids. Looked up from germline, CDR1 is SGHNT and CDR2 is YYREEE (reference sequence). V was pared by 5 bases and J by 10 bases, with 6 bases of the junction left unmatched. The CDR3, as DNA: TGTGCCAGCAGGGAGCCGGGACAGGAGCAGTTCTTC. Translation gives CASREPGQEQFF.

The CDR3 DNA is TGCGCCAGCAGCTTGACCCGGACAGGGGGTTGGTATACGCAGTATTTT. It translates to CASSLTRTGGWYTQYF. This sequence joins TRBV5-1 and TRBJ2-3, with TRBD1 identical over 10 bases. The CDR3 contains 16 residues. With 1 base clipped from V and 7 bases from J, the junction kept 9 bases outside the gene matches. CDR1 SGHRS and CDR2 YFSETQ come from the germline V gene.

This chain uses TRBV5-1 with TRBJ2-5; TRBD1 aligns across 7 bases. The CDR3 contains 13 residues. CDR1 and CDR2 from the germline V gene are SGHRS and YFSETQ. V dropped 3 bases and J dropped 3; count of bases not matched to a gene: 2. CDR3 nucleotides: TGCGCCAGCAGCTATCAGGGGGAAGAGACCCAGTACTTC. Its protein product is CASSYQGEETQYF.

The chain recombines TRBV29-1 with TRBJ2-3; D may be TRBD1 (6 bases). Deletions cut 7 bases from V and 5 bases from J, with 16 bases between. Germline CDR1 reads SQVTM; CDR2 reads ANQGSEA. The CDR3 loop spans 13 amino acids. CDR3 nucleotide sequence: TGCAGCGCCCACACCACAGGGCAAGATACGCAGTATTTT. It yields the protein CSAHTTGQDTQYF.

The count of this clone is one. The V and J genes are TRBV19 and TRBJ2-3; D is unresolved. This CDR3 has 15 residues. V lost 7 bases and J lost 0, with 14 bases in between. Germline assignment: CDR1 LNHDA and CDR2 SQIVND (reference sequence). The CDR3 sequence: CASKKGTTSTDTQYF. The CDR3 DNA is TGTGCCAGTAAAAAAGGAACAACTAGCACAGATACGCAGTATTTT.

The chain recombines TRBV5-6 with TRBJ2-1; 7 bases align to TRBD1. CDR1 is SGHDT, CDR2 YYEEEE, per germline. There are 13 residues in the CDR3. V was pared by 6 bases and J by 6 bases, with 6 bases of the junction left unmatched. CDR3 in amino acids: CASTYGQANEQFF. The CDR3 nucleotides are TGTGCCAGCACCTACGGACAGGCCAATGAGCAGTTCTTC.

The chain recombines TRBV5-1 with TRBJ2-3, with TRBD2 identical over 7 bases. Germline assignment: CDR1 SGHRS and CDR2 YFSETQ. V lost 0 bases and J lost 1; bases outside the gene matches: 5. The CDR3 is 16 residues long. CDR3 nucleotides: TGCGCCAGCAGCTTGGCCGGGGCGGGGGGCACAGATACGCAGTATTTT. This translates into CASSLAGAGGTDTQYF.

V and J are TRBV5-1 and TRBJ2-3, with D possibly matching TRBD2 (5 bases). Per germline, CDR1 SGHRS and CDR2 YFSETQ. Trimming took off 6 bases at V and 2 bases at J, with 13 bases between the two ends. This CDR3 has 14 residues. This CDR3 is CASMLQRTTDTQYF. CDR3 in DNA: TGCGCCAGCATGCTCCAGCGGACCACAGATACGCAGTATTTT. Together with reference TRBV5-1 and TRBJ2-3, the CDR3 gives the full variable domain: KAGVTQTPRYLIKTRGQQVTLSCSPISGHRSVSWYQQTPGQGLQFLFEYFSETQRNKGNFPGRFSGRQFSNSRSEMNVSTLELGDSALYLCASMLQRTTDTQYFGPGTRLTVL.

The CDR3, as DNA: TGCGCCAGCAGCACCAGCGGGGGAGTCTACGAGCAGTACTTC. Residues: CASSTSGGVYEQYF. The chain carries TRBV4-3 and TRBJ2-7; 8 positions match TRBD2. Germline V gene data show CDR1 as LGHNA and CDR2 as YSLEER. The CDR3 is 14 amino acids. J was trimmed by 3 bases and V by 5 bases; bases with no gene match: 6.